This T cell receptor (beta chain) was retrieved from a study of T-cell memory formation after mild COVID-19. Study-wide findings and caveats: Shrinking CD4+ clones resided mostly in CM and EM, and CD8+ ones in EMRA.

The table lists this clonotype with a few counts. What it binds is unknown. TCRdb reanalysed the 5' RACE reads using MiXCR and keeps one entry per CDR3 protein. The repertoire includes about 110,000 distinct CDR3 sequences, approximately 15% of them detected once, and less than 45% sits in the top ten. This TCR derives from a man between 18 and 35 years old who had mild COVID-19 (a few samples of this study predate the infection). Cell type and time point are not known. The source material was PBMCs or a T cell subset sorted from them (not recorded which).

CDR3 sequence reads: CASSSIGGLNTDTQYF. The DNA for the CDR3 is TGTGCCAGCAGCTCGATCGGGGGGCTTAACACAGATACGCAGTATTTT. The chain joins TRBV5-4 to TRBJ2-3; D may be TRBD2 (7 bases). Trimming took 3 bases from V and 2 from J, leaving 16 bases between them. The CDR3 totals 16 residues. Per germline, CDR1 SGHNT and CDR2 YYREEE (reference sequence).